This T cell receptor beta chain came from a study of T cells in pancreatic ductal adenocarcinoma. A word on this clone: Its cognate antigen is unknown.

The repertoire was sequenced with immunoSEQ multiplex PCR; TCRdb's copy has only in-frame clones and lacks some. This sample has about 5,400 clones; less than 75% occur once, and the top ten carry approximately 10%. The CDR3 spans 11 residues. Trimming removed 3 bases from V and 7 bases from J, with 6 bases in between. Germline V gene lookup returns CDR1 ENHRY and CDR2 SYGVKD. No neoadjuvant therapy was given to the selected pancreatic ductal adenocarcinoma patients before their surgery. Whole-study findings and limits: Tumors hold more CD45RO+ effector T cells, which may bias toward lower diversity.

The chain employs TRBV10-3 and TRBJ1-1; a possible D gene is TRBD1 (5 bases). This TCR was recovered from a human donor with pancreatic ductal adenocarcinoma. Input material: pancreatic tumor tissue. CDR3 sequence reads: CAISEGDEAFF. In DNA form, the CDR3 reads TGTGCCATCAGTGAAGGGGATGAAGCTTTCTTT.